This T cell receptor (beta chain) was recovered during a study of blood T cell repertoires in COVID-19. Turning to the study itself: Collection of acute and convalescent COVID-19 samples took place in the United States, Italy and Spain. T cells, B-cell-depleted T cells, or PBMCs supplied cDNA or gDNA.

TCRdb's copy holds only in-frame clones and misses some; the assay was immunoSEQ multiplex PCR. The sample comprises 130,000 to 150,000 clones, approximately 81% of which are singletons, and 38% rests with the top ten. This clone appeared a single time. Other DNA sequences within the sample encode an identical CDR3. V gave up 1 base and J gave up 3 bases; unmatched junction bases: 2. The length of the CDR3 is 15 residues. Germline-derived CDR1 and CDR2 are SSHAT and FNYEAQ (reference sequence). V usage is TRBV7-7 and J usage is TRBJ2-7; 11 nucleotides match TRBD1. This TCR came from a human donor in a cohort sampled during active COVID-19. Sequencing input: peripheral blood. DNA for the CDR3: TGTGCCAGCAGCTTAGGGGACAGGGGGAGCTACGAGCAGTACTTC. This translates into CASSLGDRGSYEQYF.